The present T cell receptor (beta chain) was sequenced within a study of memory CD4+ T cells and cytomegalovirus serostatus. Single viable CD3+CD4+CD8-CD45RO+ cells were sorted as the memory CD4+ T cells. Here immunoSEQ multiplex PCR was the method, and the copy in TCRdb shows in-frame clones only, minus some. Seen here are some 53,000 clones, around 82% observed once, and the top ten hold about 0.79%. This receptor was obtained from an adult in good health and CMV-seronegative. Sequencing was carried out using memory CD4+ T cells from blood.

The CDR3 protein is CATSRDRANQPQHF. The CDR3 region has the DNA TGTGCCACCAGCAGAGACAGGGCTAATCAGCCCCAGCATTTT. This chain links TRBV15 with TRBJ1-5, with D perhaps matching TRBD1 (5 bases). Between the trimmed V and J ends, which lost 0 bases and 4 bases, there was a span of 7 bases. The CDR3 covers 14 residues. Germline CDR1 and CDR2: LNHNV and YYDKDF (reference sequence).